The T cell receptor beta chain described here comes from a study of shared clonotypes between healthy human individuals. Findings of the study overall: Sampling was confined to blood; repertoires within tissues likely differ. Sorted-subset samples were not fully sequenced, rarefaction indicated.

The CDR3 has 14 amino acids. The germline V and J ends were trimmed by 4 bases and 6 bases, with 13 bases remaining between them. The germline V gene has CDR1 LNHDA and CDR2 SQIVND (reference sequence). Generated by immunoSEQ multiplex PCR, the TCRdb table keeps only in-frame clones and is missing some. The table lists about 1.5 million clones, 95% to 97% of them singletons. Negatively enriched CD4+ T cells were divided by CD45RA into naive and memory. Regarding this clone: No antigen is known for it.

Sequencing used naive CD4+ T cells sorted from blood. Subset: CD45RA+ positively selected. The rearrangement links TRBV19 to TRBJ1-5; perhaps TRBD1 as D (6 bases). This sequence was found in a man aged 25-45 years in good health. The CDR3 region is CASSTTGGIQPQHF. The CDR3 region has the DNA TGTGCCAGTAGTACGACAGGAGGTATTCAGCCCCAGCATTTT.